This T cell receptor beta chain was profiled in a study of blood T cell repertoires in COVID-19. At the level of the study: The origin of the acute and convalescent COVID-19 samples was the United States, Italy and Spain. Sources were T cells, B-cell-depleted T cells, or PBMCs; the material itself was cDNA or gDNA.

As processed by the authors: Quantification of nucleated cells was approximated via reference gene primer amplification. The data were produced by immunoSEQ multiplex PCR, yet TCRdb's version contains in-frame clones alone and is incomplete. That table supplies the V and J calls and clone size; D and trimming were determined from the DNA. The sample has around 42,000 clones, around 85% seen once. The V segment lost 7 bases and the J segment 6 bases; nucleotides outside the gene matches: 4. This CDR3 is 12 amino acids long. CDR1 and CDR2 from the germline V gene are SEHNR and FQNEAQ (reference sequence).

The sequenced material came from peripheral blood. The genes are TRBV7-9 and TRBJ2-3; 7 bases align to TRBD2. The TCR originated in a human donor in a cohort sampled during active COVID-19. The CDR3 sequence is CASTTGGDTQYF. The CDR3 DNA sequence: TGTGCCAGCACCACCGGGGGGGATACGCAGTATTTT.